This T cell receptor beta chain comes out of a study of blood T cell repertoires in COVID-19. In the study overall: PBMCs, B-cell-depleted T cells, or T cells were the source of the cDNA or gDNA that made up the material.

The protocol was immunoSEQ multiplex PCR, while the TCRdb copy is restricted to in-frame clones and leaves out a portion. In the table there are 100,000 to 150,000 clones, around 90% of which are singletons. This TCR was recovered from a human donor in a cohort sampled during active COVID-19. The sample consisted of peripheral blood.

The CDR3 DNA reads TGTGCCAGCAGTTCCCTAGCCAATGAGCAGTTCTTC. Residues: CASSSLANEQFF. The chain couples TRBV6-6 to TRBJ2-1; tentative D call: TRBD2 (5 bases). V dropped 4 bases and J dropped 6 bases, with 7 bases sitting between them. The CDR3 length is 12 residues. In germline, CDR1 is MNHNY, CDR2 SVGAGI (reference sequence).